The source of this T cell receptor (beta chain) is a study of cytomegalovirus exposure and HLA in healthy donors. Vbeta (60) and Jbeta (13) primers were used in the PCR. The assay was immunoSEQ multiplex PCR, and TCRdb's table has in-frame clones only and misses some. In total, the table holds tens of thousands of clones. The CDR3 has 13 residues. Germline values: CDR1 SGHRS, CDR2 YFSETQ. The V and J ends lost 2 bases and 6 bases, in that order; junction bases with no gene match: 1. General study points: It was likely that a cluster of highly shared sequence variants was a sequencing artifact.

Regarding this clone: Its antigen is not identified.

The chain joins TRBV5-1 to TRBJ1-4, with 7 nucleotides matching TRBD1. This sequence originates from a male donor in good health and CMV-seropositive. The sample consisted of PBMCs. This CDR3 is CASSFGTDEKLFF. CDR3 DNA: TGCGCCAGCAGCTTCGGGACAGATGAAAAACTGTTTTTT.